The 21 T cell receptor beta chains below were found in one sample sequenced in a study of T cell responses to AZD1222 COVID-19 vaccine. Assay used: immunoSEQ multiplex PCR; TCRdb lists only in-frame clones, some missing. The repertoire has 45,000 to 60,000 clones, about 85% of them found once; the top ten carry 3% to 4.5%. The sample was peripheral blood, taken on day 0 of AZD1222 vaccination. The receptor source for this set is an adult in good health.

The DNA for the CDR3 is TGTGCCAGCAGCGGCGGACAGATTTCAACTAATGAAAAACTGTTTTTT. Protein sequence: CASSGGQISTNEKLFF. The V call is TRBV7-9, the J call TRBJ1-4; possibly TRBD1 for D (6 bases). This CDR3 is built from 16 residues. The germline V gene has CDR1 SEHNR and CDR2 FQNEAQ (reference sequence). The V gene lost 5 bases and the J gene lost 0 bases, with 13 bases spanning the gap. Full variable domain (remainder filled in from reference TRBV7-9 and TRBJ1-4): DTGVSQNPRHKITKRGQNVTFRCDPISEHNRLYWYRQTLGQGPEFLTYFQNEAQLEKSRLLSDRFSAERPKGSFSTLEIQRTEQGDSAMYLCASSGGQISTNEKLFFGSGTQLSVL.

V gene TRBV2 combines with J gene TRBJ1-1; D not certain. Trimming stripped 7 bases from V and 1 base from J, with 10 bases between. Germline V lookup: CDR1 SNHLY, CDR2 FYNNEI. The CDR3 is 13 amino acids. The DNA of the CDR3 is TGTGCCAGCACTGTCTCAGGGAACACTGAAGCTTTCTTT. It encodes CASTVSGNTEAFF.

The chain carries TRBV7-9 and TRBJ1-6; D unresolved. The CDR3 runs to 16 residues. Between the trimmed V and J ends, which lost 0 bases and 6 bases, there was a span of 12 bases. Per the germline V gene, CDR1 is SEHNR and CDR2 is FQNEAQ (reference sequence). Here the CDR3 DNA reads TGTGCCAGCAGCTTAGCGCGGTCGTCAGCTAATTCACCCCTCCACTTT. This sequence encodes CASSLARSSANSPLHF. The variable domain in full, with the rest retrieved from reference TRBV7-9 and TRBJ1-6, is DTGVSQNPRHKITKRGQNVTFRCDPISEHNRLYWYRQTLGQGPEFLTYFQNEAQLEKSRLLSDRFSAERPKGSFSTLEIQRTEQGDSAMYLCASSLARSSANSPLHFGNGTRLTVT.

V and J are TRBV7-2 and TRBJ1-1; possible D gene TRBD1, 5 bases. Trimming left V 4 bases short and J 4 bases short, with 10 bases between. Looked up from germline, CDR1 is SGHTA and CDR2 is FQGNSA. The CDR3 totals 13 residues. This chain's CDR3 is CASSSGLITEAFF. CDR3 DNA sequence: TGTGCCAGCAGCTCGGGACTGATCACTGAAGCTTTCTTT.

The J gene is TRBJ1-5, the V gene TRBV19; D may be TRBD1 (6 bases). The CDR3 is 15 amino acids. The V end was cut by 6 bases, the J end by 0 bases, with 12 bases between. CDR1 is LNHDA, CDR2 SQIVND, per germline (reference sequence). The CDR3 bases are TGTGCCAGTAGCCTACAGGGATATAGCAATCAGCCCCAGCATTTT. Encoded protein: CASSLQGYSNQPQHF.

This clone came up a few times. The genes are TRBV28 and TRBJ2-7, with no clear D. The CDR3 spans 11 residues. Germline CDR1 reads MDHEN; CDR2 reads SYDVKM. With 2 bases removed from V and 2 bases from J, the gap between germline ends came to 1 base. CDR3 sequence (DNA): TGTGCCAGCAGTTTAGCCTACGAGCAGTACTTC. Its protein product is CASSLAYEQYF.

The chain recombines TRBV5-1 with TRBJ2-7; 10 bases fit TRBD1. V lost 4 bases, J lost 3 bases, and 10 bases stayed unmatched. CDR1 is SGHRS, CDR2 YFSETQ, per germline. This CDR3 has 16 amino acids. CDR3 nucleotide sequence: TGCGCCAGCAGCCGCACCCCCGGGACAGGGGACTACGAGCAGTACTTC. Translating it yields CASSRTPGTGDYEQYF.

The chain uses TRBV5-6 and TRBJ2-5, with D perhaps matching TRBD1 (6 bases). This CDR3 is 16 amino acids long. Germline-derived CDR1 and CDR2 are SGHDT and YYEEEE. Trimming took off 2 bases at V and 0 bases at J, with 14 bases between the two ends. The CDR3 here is CASSFVRDTYQETQYF. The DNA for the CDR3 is TGTGCCAGCAGCTTTGTCCGGGACACGTACCAAGAGACCCAGTACTTC.

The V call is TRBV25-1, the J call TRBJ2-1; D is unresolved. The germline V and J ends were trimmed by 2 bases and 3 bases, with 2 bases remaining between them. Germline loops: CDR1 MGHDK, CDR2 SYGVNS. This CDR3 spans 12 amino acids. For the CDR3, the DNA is TGTGCCAGCAGTGAAAACTACAATGAGCAGTTCTTC. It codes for CASSENYNEQFF.

CDR3 in amino acids: CASSLAPANYGYTF. The DNA for the CDR3 is TGTGCCAGCAGCTTAGCACCGGCTAACTATGGCTACACCTTC. The chain links TRBV7-2 to TRBJ1-2; D is ambiguous. Trimming shortened V by 0 bases and J by 0 bases, and 5 bases separated the two germline ends. Germline lookup yields CDR1 SGHTA and CDR2 FQGNSA. The CDR3 sequence is 14 residues long. Combining the CDR3 with reference TRBV7-2 and TRBJ1-2 gives the whole variable domain GAGVSQSPSNKVTEKGKDVELRCDPISGHTALYWYRQSLGQGLEFLIYFQGNSAPDKSGLPSDRFSAERTGGSVSTLTIQRTQQEDSAVYLCASSLAPANYGYTFGSGTRLTVV.

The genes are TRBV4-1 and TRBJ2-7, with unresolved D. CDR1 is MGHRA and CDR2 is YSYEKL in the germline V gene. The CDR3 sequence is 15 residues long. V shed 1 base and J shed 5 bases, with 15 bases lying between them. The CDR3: CASSQARVPRDEQYF. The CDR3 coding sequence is TGCGCCAGCAGCCAAGCTCGGGTCCCTCGGGACGAGCAGTACTTC.

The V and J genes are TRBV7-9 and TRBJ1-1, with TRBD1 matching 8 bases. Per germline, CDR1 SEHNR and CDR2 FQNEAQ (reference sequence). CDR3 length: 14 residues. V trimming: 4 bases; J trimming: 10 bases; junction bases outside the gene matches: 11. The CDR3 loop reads CASSSELQGARAFF. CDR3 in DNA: TGTGCCAGCAGCTCGGAACTCCAGGGGGCTCGAGCTTTCTTT. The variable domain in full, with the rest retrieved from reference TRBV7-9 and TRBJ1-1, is DTGVSQNPRHKITKRGQNVTFRCDPISEHNRLYWYRQTLGQGPEFLTYFQNEAQLEKSRLLSDRFSAERPKGSFSTLEIQRTEQGDSAMYLCASSSELQGARAFFGQGTRLTVV.

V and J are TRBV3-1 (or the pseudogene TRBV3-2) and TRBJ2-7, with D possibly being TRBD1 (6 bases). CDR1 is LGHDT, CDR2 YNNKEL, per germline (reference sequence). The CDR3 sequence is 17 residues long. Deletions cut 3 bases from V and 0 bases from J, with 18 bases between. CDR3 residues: CASSHLAARDTSYEQYF. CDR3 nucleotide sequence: TGTGCCAGCAGCCACCTCGCAGCCCGGGACACCTCCTACGAGCAGTACTTC.

The CDR3 DNA sequence: TGTGCCAGCAGCTTAGCGTCCGGGACAGGGGCTCGGAAACTGTTTTTT. This translates into CASSLASGTGARKLFF. The chain carries TRBV7-8 and TRBJ1-4, with TRBD1 matching 10 bases. This CDR3 comprises 16 residues. Germline CDR1 and CDR2: SGHVS and FQNEAQ. Germline trimming cut 0 bases from V and 11 bases from J; bases unmatched to any gene: 9. Full variable domain (remainder filled in from reference TRBV7-8 and TRBJ1-4): GAGVSQSPRYKVAKRGQDVALRCDPISGHVSLFWYQQALGQGPEFLTYFQNEAQLDKSGLPSDRFFAERPEGSVSTLKIQRTQQEDSAVYLCASSLASGTGARKLFFGSGTQLSVL.

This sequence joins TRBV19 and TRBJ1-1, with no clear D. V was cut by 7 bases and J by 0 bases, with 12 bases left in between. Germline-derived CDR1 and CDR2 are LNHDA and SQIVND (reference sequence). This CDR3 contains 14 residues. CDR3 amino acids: CASTSIEMNTEAFF. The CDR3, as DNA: TGTGCCAGTACCTCAATCGAGATGAACACTGAAGCTTTCTTT. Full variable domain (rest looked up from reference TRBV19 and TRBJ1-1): DGGITQSPKYLFRKEGQNVTLSCEQNLNHDAMYWYRQDPGQGLRLIYYSQIVNDFQKGDIAEGYSVSREKKESFPLTVTSAQKNPTAFYLCASTSIEMNTEAFFGQGTRLTVV.

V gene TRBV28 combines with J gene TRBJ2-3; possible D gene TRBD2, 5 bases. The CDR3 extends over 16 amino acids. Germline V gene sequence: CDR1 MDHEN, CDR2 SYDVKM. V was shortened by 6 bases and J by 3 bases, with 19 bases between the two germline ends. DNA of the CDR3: TGTGCCAGCAGACCCACGGGATTCGGTGGGACAGATACGCAGTATTTT. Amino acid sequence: CASRPTGFGGTDTQYF.

The CDR3 DNA reads as TGTGCCAGCCGCATGAGTTGGGTAGGGGAGCAGTACTTC. Its translation is CASRMSWVGEQYF. The chain uses TRBV27 and TRBJ2-7, with D unresolved. Trimming left V 8 bases short and J 7 bases short, with 18 bases between. Looked up from germline, CDR1 is MNHEY and CDR2 is SMNVEV (reference sequence). CDR3 size: 13 residues.

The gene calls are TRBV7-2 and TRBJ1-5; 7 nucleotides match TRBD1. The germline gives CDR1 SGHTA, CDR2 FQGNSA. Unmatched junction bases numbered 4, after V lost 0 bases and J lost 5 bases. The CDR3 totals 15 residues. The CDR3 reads CASSLAVTGDQPQHF. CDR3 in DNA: TGTGCCAGCAGCTTAGCGGTAACAGGGGATCAGCCCCAGCATTTT.

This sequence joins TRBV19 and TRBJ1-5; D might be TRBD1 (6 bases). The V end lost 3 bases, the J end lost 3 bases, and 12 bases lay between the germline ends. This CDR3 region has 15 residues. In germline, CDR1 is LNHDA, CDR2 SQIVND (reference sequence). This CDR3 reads CASSIGGQPNQPQHF. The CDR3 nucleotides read TGTGCCAGTAGTATTGGGGGGCAGCCCAATCAGCCCCAGCATTTT.

The CDR3 sequence is CSGGDRAYEQYF. CDR3 coding DNA: TGCAGCGGGGGGGACAGAGCCTACGAGCAGTACTTC. The genes are TRBV29-1 and TRBJ2-7; maybe TRBD1 (7 bases). Germline CDR1 reads SQVTM; CDR2 reads ANQGSEA. Trimming took off 7 bases at V and 2 bases at J, with 12 bases between the two ends. The CDR3 spans 12 residues.

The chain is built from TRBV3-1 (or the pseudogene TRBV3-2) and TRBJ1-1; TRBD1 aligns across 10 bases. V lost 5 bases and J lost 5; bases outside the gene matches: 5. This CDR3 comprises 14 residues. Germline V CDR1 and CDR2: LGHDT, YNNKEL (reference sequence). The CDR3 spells CASSARDRGTEAFF. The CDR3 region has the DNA TGTGCCAGCAGCGCTAGGGACAGGGGAACTGAAGCTTTCTTT.